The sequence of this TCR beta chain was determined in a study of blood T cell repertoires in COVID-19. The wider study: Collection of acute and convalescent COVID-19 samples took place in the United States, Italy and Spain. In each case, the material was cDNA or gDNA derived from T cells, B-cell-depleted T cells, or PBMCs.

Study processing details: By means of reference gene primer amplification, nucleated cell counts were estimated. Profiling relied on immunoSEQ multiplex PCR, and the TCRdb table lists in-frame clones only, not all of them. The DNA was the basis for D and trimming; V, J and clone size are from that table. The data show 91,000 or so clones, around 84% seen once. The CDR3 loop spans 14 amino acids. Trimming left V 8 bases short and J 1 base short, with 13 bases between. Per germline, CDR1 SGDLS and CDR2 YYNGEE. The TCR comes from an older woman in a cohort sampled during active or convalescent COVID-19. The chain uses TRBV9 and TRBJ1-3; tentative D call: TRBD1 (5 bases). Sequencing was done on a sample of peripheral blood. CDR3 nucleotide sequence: TGTGCCAGTTGCCGGGGGGTATCTGGAAACACCATATATTTT. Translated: CASCRGVSGNTIYF.